This T cell receptor (beta chain) was recovered during a study of regulatory T cells in long-lasting Graves disease. This clonotype was detected only a few times. CDR1 and CDR2 from the germline V gene are SGHTA and FQGNSA. CDR3 length: 17 amino acids. V dropped 1 base and J dropped 9; count of bases not matched to a gene: 14. Stated time point: persistent/refractory GD, antithyroid drugs over 5 years with positive TRAb. Scientists built the TCR library using RNA that was extracted from PBMCs. Arm-PCR of CDR3 regions with iRepertoire HTBI primers generated TCR beta libraries. Using its own MiXCR run on the multiplex PCR reads, TCRdb lists one record per CDR3 protein. The sample contains fewer than 400,000 distinct CDR3 sequences, less than 25% of which appear only once.

The V gene is TRBV7-2, the J gene TRBJ1-5, with 8 bases aligning to TRBD1. The material sequenced was peripheral blood mononuclear cells (PBMCs), taken when the disease was refractory, from a patient treated with antithyroid drugs. The origin of this receptor is a female donor with Graves disease. As DNA, the CDR3 is TGTGCCAGCAGCTTAGTCGTAGGGACAGGTCACGGTCCGCCCCAGCATTTT. The encoded protein is CASSLVVGTGHGPPQHF.